What follows are 12 T cell receptor beta chains derived from one specimen sequenced in a study of naive and memory T cell subsets. The beta constant-region primer was an equimolar mix of two oligonucleotides covering TRBC1 and TRBC2. The ligated cDNA underwent four PCR rounds using SP2 and nested alpha and beta constant-region primers. TCRdb analysed the UMI-ligation and nested PCR reads with MiXCR anew, one entry per CDR3 protein. The table includes 95,000 to 150,000 distinct CDR3 sequences, just over 35% detected once. Sequenced: central memory CD4+ T cells from blood. These receptor sequences come from a human donor in good health.

The CDR3 DNA reads TGTGCCACCAGTGATTTAAAGAACGACGGAAGCAATGAGCAGTTCTTC. It translates to CATSDLKNDGSNEQFF. V and J are TRBV24-1 and TRBJ2-1; D not certain. Per germline, CDR1 KGHDR and CDR2 SFDVKD. V was clipped by 1 base and J by 6 bases, with 15 bases between them. The CDR3 contains 16 residues.

The chain employs TRBV20-1 and TRBJ2-3, with D hard to call. V lost 3 bases, J lost 4 bases, and 14 bases lay in between. Germline V gene sequence: CDR1 DFQATT, CDR2 SNEGSKA (reference sequence). The CDR3 is 14 residues long. The CDR3 nucleotides read TGCAGTGCTAGTCTGGCGAGAAGTTCAGATACGCAGTATTTT. Amino acid sequence: CSASLARSSDTQYF.

This clonotype was observed a handful of times. This chain links TRBV4-3 with TRBJ2-5; D uncertain. CDR1 LGHNA and CDR2 YSLEER come from the germline V gene. This CDR3 region has 14 residues. Trimming shortened V by 0 bases and J by 5 bases, and 10 bases separated the two germline ends. The DNA of the CDR3 is TGCGCCAGCAGCCAAGATCAATGGGTCGAGACCCAGTACTTC. This gives the protein CASSQDQWVETQYF.

Remarks on this clonotype: One junction end disagrees with the germline gene, perhaps due to a read error. The chain is built from TRBV2 and TRBJ1-4; D perhaps matches TRBD1 (5 bases). The CDR3 is 13 amino acids. From germline, CDR1 is SNHLY and CDR2 FYNNEI. The CDR3 here is CAGREFTNEKLFF. CDR3 nucleotides: TGTGCCGGCAGGGAATTCACCAATGAAAAACTGTTTTTT. Supplemented by reference TRBV2 and TRBJ1-4, the full variable domain reads EPEVTQTPSHQVTQMGQEVILRCVPISNHLYFYWYRQILGQKVEFLVSFYNNEISEKSEIFDDQFSVERPDGSNFTLKIRSTKLEDSAMYFCAGREFTNEKLFFGSGTQLSVL.

This clonotype was seen just once. The chain employs TRBV5-1 and TRBJ2-7; the match to TRBD1 covers 7 bases. The CDR3 covers 15 residues. V dropped 2 bases and J dropped 2; count of bases not matched to a gene: 7. The V gene's germline CDR1 is SGHRS and CDR2 YFSETQ. The CDR3, as DNA: TGCGCCAGCAGCTTAGACAGGGACGCCGCCTACGAGCAGTACTTC. Its protein is CASSLDRDAAYEQYF.

This chain links TRBV2 with TRBJ2-6; D is uncertain. The CDR3 consists of 13 residues. Germline V gene data show CDR1 as SNHLY and CDR2 as FYNNEI. Trimming cost V 6 bases and J 3 bases, with 6 bases left between them. The DNA for the CDR3 is TGTGCCAGCAGGCTTGATGGGGCCAACGTCCTGACTTTC. This codes for CASRLDGANVLTF.

J is TRBJ2-2 and V is TRBV28, with TRBD1 identical over 9 bases. Germline V gene data show CDR1 as MDHEN and CDR2 as SYDVKM. The CDR3 sequence is 16 residues long. Unmatched junction bases numbered 7, after V lost 4 bases and J lost 4 bases. CDR3 sequence reads: CASSSPGQGTTGELFF. The CDR3 region has the DNA TGTGCCAGCAGTTCTCCGGGACAGGGAACCACCGGGGAGCTGTTTTTT.

CDR3 amino acids: CASSGSWTGNTGELFF. In DNA, the CDR3 is TGCGCCAGCAGCGGATCATGGACAGGGAACACCGGGGAGCTGTTTTTT. The chain links TRBV5-1 to TRBJ2-2; TRBD1 aligns across 7 bases. V shed 4 bases and J 1 base; nucleotides not matched to a gene: 7. The germline CDR1 and CDR2 sequences are SGHRS and YFSETQ. This CDR3 spans 16 amino acids.

Comments on this clonotype: An end of the junction differs from the germline gene, which may be a read error. The rearrangement uses TRBV28 and TRBJ2-1; D might be TRBD1 (6 bases). Looked up from germline, CDR1 is MDHEN and CDR2 is SYDVKM. The CDR3 covers 16 residues. The CDR3: CTSSRHGGKGDNEQFF. In nucleotides, the CDR3 is TGTACCAGCAGTCGCCATGGCGGAAAGGGGGACAATGAGCAGTTCTTC. Together with reference TRBV28 and TRBJ2-1, the CDR3 gives the full variable domain: DVKVTQSSRYLVKRTGEKVFLECVQDMDHENMFWYRQDPGLGLRLIYFSYDVKMKEKGDIPEGYSVSREKKERFSLILESASTNQTSMYLCTSSRHGGKGDNEQFFGPGTRLTVL.

The chain couples TRBV3-1 to TRBJ2-3; TRBD2 is a possible D gene (6 bases). Trimming cost V 4 bases and J 1 base, with 9 bases left between them. This CDR3 region has 14 residues. Germline V gene data show CDR1 as LGHDT and CDR2 as YNNKEL (reference sequence). The CDR3 DNA is TGTGCCAGCAGCCGGGGACTTCGCACAGATACGCAGTATTTT. Its protein product is CASSRGLRTDTQYF.

The rearrangement uses TRBV30 and TRBJ1-2, with D maybe TRBD1 (6 bases). The CDR3 has 16 amino acids. V shed 2 bases and J shed 4 bases, with 20 bases lying between them. Germline assignment: CDR1 GTSNPN and CDR2 SVGIG (reference sequence). CDR3 sequence reads: CAWSPMSGGRFYGYTF. The CDR3 coding sequence is TGTGCCTGGAGTCCCATGTCTGGGGGGCGCTTCTATGGCTACACCTTC.

This chain connects TRBV11-2 to TRBJ2-1; tentatively, D is TRBD2 (5 bases). The CDR3 is 15 amino acids. Germline V gives CDR1 SGHAT, CDR2 FQNNGV. With 1 base removed from V and 4 bases from J, the gap between germline ends came to 11 bases. The CDR3 loop reads CASSLGRREYNEQFF. In DNA form, the CDR3 reads TGTGCCAGCAGCTTAGGACGCCGGGAATACAATGAGCAGTTCTTC.